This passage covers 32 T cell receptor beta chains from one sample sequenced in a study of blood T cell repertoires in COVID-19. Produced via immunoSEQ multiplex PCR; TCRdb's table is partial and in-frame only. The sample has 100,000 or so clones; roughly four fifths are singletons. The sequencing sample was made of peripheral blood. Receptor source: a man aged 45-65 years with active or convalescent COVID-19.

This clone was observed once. The CDR3: CASSYLWTEVSYQETQYF. In DNA, the CDR3 is TGTGCCAGCAGTTATTTGTGGACAGAGGTATCGTACCAAGAGACCCAGTACTTC. This sequence joins TRBV28 and TRBJ2-5; D possibly corresponds to TRBD1 (6 bases). Germline V gene data show CDR1 as MDHEN and CDR2 as SYDVKM. V was shortened by 4 bases and J by 0 bases, with 21 bases between the two germline ends. The CDR3 sequence is 18 residues long.

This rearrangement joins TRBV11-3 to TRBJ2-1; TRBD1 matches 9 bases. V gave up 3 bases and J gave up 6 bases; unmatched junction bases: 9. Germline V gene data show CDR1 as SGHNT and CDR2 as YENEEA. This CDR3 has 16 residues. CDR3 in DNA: TGTGCCAGCAGCTTCAAGGGACAGGGTTTGCGCAATGAGCAGTTCTTC. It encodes CASSFKGQGLRNEQFF.

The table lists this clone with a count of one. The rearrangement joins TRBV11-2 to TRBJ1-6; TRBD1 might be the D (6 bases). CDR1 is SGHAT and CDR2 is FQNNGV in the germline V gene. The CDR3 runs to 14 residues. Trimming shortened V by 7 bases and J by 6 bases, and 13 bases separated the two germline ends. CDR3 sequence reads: CASIGAGVNSPLHF. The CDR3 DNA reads TGTGCCAGCATAGGGGCAGGGGTTAATTCACCCCTCCACTTT.

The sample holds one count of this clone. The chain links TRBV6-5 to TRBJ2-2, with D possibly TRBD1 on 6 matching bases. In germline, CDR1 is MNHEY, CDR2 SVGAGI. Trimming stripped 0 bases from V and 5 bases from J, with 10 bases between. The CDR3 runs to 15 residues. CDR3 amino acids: CASSYSGQQTGELFF. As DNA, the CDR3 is TGTGCCAGCAGTTACTCAGGACAGCAAACCGGGGAGCTGTTTTTT.

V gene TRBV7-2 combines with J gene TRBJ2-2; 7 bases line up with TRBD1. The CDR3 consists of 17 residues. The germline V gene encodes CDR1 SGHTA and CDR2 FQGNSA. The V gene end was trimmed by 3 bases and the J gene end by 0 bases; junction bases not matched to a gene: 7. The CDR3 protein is CASSLGSQGPNTGELFF. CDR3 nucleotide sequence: TGTGCCAGCAGCTTGGGGTCACAGGGGCCGAACACCGGGGAGCTGTTTTTT. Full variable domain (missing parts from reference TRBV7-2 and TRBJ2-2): GAGVSQSPSNKVTEKGKDVELRCDPISGHTALYWYRQSLGQGLEFLIYFQGNSAPDKSGLPSDRFSAERTGGSVSTLTIQRTQQEDSAVYLCASSLGSQGPNTGELFFGEGSRLTVL.

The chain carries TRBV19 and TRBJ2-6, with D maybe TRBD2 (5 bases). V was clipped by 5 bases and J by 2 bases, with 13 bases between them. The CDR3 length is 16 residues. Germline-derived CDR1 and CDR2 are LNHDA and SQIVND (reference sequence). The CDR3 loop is CASSRGPAPGANVLTF. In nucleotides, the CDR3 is TGTGCCAGTAGTCGCGGGCCAGCCCCTGGGGCCAACGTCCTGACTTTC.

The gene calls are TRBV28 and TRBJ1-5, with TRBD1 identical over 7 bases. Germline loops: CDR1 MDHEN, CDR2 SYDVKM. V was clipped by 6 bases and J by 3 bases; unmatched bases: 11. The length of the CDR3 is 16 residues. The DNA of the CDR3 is TGTGCCAGCAGACCGACCACAGGGGCGGTCAATCAGCCCCAGCATTTT. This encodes CASRPTTGAVNQPQHF.

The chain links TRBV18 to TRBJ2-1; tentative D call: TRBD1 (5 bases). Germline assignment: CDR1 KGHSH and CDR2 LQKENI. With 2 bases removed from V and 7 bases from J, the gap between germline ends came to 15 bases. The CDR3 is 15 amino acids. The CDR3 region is CASSPSTGPGNEQFF. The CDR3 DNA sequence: TGTGCCAGCTCACCAAGCACGGGTCCAGGGAATGAGCAGTTCTTC.

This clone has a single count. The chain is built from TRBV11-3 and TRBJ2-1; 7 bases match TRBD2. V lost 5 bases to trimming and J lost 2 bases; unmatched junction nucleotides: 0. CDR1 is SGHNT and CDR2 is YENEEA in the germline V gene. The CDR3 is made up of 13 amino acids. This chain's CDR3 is CASSRGAYNEQFF. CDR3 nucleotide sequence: TGTGCCAGCAGCCGGGGGGCCTACAATGAGCAGTTCTTC.

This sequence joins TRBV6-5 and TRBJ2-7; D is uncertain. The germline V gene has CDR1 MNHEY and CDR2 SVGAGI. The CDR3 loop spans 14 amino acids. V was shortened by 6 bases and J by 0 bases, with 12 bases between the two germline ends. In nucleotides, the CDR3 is TGTGCCAGCAGGGAGACCGTTAGCTCCTACGAGCAGTACGTC. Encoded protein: CASRETVSSYEQYV.

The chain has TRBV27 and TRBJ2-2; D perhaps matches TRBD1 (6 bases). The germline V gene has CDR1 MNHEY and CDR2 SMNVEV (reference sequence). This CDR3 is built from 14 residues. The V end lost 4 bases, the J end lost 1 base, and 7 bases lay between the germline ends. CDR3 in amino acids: CASSSGQNTGELFF. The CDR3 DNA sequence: TGTGCCAGCAGTTCGGGACAGAACACCGGGGAGCTGTTTTTT.

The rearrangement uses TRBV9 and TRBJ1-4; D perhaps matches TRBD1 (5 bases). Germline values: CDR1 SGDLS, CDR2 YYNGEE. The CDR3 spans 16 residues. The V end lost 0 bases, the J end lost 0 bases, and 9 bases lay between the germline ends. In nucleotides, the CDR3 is TGTGCCAGCAGCGTAGTGGACACCGCAACTAATGAAAAACTGTTTTTT. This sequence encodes CASSVVDTATNEKLFF.

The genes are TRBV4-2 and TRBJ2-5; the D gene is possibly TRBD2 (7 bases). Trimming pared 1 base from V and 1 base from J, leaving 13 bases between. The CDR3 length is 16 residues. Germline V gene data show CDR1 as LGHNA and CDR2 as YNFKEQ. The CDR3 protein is CASSQALGGPQETQYF. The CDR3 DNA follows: TGTGCCAGCAGCCAAGCTTTGGGGGGGCCCCAAGAGACCCAGTACTTC.

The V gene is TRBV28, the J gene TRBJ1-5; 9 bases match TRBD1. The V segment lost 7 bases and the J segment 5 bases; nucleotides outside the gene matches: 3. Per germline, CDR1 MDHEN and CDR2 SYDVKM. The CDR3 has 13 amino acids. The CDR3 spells CASTGDRDQPQHF. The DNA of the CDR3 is TGTGCCAGCACCGGGGACAGGGATCAGCCCCAGCATTTT.

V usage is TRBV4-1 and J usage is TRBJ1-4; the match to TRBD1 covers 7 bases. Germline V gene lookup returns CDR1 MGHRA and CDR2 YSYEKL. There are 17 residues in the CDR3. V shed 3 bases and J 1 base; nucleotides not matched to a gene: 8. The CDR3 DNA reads TGCGCCAGCAGCCAGATTCCCGACAGGGTAACTAATGAAAAACTGTTTTTT. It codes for CASSQIPDRVTNEKLFF.

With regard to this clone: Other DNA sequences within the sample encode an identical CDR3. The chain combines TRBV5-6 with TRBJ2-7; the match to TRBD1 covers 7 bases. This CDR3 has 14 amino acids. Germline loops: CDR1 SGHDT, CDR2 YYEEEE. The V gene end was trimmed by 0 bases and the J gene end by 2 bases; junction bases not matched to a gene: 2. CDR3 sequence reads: CASSLGQGAYEQYV. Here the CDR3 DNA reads TGTGCCAGCAGCTTGGGACAGGGTGCCTACGAGCAGTACGTC.

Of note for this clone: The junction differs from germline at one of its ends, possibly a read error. The CDR3 loop reads CACRLAGGGGDTQYF. Here the CDR3 DNA reads TGTGCCTGCAGGTTAGCGGGCGGGGGGGGAGATACGCAGTATTTT. V usage is TRBV7-6 and J usage is TRBJ2-3, with 9 bases identical to TRBD2. Germline CDR1 reads SGHVS; CDR2 reads FNYEAQ. The CDR3 length is 15 residues. Full variable domain (missing parts from reference TRBV7-6 and TRBJ2-3): GAGVSQSPRYKVTKRGQDVALRCDPISGHVSLYWYRQALGQGPEFLTYFNYEAQQDKSGLPNDRFSAERPEGSISTLTIQRTEQRDSAMYRCACRLAGGGGDTQYFGPGTRLTVL.

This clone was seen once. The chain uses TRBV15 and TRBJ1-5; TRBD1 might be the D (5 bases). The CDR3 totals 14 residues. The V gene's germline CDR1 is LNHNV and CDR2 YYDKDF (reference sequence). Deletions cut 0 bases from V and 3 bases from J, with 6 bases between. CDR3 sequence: CATSREGDNQPQHF. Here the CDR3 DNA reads TGTGCCACCAGCAGAGAAGGGGACAATCAGCCCCAGCATTTT.

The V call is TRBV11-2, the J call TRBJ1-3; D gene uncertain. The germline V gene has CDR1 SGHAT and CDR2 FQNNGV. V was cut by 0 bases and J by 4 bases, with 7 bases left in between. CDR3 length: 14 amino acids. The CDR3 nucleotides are TGTGCCAGCAGCTTAGATACATTAGGAAACACCATATATTTT. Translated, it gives CASSLDTLGNTIYF.

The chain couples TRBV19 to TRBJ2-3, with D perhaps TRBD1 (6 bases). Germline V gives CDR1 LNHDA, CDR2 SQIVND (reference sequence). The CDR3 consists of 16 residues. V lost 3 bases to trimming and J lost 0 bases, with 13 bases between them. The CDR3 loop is CASSITRTVSTDTQYF. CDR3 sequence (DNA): TGTGCCAGTAGTATTACAAGGACAGTCAGCACAGATACGCAGTATTTT.

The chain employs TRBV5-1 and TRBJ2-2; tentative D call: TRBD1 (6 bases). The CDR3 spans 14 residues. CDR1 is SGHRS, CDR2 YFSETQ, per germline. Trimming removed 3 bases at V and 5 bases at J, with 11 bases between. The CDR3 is CASSSMTGTGELFF. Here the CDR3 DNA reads TGCGCCAGCAGCTCTATGACAGGTACCGGGGAGCTGTTTTTT.

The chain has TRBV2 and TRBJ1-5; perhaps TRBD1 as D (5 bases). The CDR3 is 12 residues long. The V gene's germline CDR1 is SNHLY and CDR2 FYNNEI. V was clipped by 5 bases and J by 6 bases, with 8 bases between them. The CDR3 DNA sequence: TGTGCCAGCAGTAGAGACAGTCAGCCCCAGCATTTT. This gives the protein CASSRDSQPQHF.

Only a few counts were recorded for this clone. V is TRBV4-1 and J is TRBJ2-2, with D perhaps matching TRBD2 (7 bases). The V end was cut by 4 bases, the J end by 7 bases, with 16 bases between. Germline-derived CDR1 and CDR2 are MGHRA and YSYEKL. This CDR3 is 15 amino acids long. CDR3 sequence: CASSPGGLVSGELFF. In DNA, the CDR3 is TGCGCCAGCAGCCCCGGGGGGCTAGTCAGCGGGGAGCTGTTTTTT.

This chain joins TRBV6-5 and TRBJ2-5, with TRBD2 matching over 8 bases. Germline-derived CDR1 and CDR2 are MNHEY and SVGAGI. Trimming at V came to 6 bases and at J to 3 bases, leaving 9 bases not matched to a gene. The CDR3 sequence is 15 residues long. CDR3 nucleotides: TGTGCCAGCAGACCCGCCTTAGCGGGGAAAGAGACCCAGTACTTC. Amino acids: CASRPALAGKETQYF.

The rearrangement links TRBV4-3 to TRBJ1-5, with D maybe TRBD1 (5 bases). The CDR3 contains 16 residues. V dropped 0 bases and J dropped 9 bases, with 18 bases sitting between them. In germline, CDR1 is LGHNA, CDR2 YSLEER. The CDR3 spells CASSQDLGTGPGPQHF. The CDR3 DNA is TGCGCCAGCAGCCAAGATCTAGGAACAGGCCCAGGGCCCCAGCATTTT.

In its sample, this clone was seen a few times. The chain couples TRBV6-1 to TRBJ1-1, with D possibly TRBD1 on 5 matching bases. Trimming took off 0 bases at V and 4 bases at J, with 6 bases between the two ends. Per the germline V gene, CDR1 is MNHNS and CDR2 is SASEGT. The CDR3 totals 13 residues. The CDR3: CASSEATGTEAFF. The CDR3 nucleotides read TGTGCCAGCAGTGAAGCCACAGGCACTGAAGCTTTCTTT.

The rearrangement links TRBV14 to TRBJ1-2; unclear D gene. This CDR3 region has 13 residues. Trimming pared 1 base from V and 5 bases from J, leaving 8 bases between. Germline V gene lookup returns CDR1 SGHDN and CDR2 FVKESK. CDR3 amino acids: CASSQGAEYGYTF. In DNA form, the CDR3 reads TGTGCCAGCAGCCAAGGGGCAGAGTATGGCTACACCTTC.

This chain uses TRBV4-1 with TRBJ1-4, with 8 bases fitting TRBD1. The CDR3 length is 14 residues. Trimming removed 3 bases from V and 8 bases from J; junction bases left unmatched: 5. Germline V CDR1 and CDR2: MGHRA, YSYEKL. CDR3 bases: TGCGCCAGCAGCCAGAGCAGGGGGCGCGAAAAACTGTTTTTT. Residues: CASSQSRGREKLFF.

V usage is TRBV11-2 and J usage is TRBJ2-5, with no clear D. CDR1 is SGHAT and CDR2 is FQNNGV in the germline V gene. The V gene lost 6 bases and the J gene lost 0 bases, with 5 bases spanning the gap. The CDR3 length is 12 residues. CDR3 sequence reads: CASRQNQETQYF. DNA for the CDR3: TGTGCCAGCAGACAGAACCAAGAGACCCAGTACTTC.

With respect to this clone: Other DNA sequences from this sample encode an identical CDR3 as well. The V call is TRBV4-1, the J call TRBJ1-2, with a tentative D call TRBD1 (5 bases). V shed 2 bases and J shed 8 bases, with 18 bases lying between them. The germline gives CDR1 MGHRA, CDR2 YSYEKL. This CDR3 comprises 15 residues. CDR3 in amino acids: CASSQPNRGRGGYTF. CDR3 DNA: TGCGCCAGCAGCCAACCCAACCGGGGCCGGGGGGGCTACACCTTC.

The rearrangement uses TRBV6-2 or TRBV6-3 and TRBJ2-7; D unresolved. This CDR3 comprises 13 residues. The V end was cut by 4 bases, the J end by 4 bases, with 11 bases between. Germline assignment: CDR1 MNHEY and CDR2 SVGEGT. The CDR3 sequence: CASSFSVDYEQYF. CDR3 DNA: TGTGCCAGCAGTTTTTCGGTTGATTACGAGCAGTACTTC.

The CDR3 here is CASSLQGTGAGNTIYF. CDR3 in DNA: TGTGCCAGCAGCCTCCAAGGGACAGGGGCAGGAAACACCATATATTTT. The chain is built from TRBV7-8 and TRBJ1-3, with 10 bases fitting TRBD1. V was clipped by 5 bases and J by 4 bases; unmatched bases: 8. CDR3 length: 16 residues. Per germline, CDR1 SGHVS and CDR2 FQNEAQ. The full variable domain, its missing parts supplied by reference TRBV7-8 and TRBJ1-3, is GAGVSQSPRYKVAKRGQDVALRCDPISGHVSLFWYQQALGQGPEFLTYFQNEAQLDKSGLPSDRFFAERPEGSVSTLKIQRTQQEDSAVYLCASSLQGTGAGNTIYFGEGSWLTVV.